The 19 T cell receptor beta chains below were found in one sample sequenced in a study of cytomegalovirus exposure and HLA in healthy donors. PCR primers comprised 60 Vbeta and 13 Jbeta primers. Sequencing used immunoSEQ multiplex PCR; TCRdb keeps in-frame clones, though not all of them. The sample holds about 150,000 clones, around two thirds seen once. Sequenced input: PBMCs. The receptors derive from a male donor in good health and CMV-seronegative.

This chain uses TRBV10-2 with TRBJ1-6; 8 nucleotides line up with TRBD1. The CDR3 extends over 14 amino acids. The V and J ends lost 6 bases and 11 bases, in that order; junction bases with no gene match: 9. CDR1 is WSHSY and CDR2 is SAAADI in the germline V gene. CDR3 in amino acids: CASREQGGKAPLHF. The CDR3 nucleotides read TGCGCCAGCAGAGAACAGGGGGGTAAAGCACCCCTCCACTTT.

The genes are TRBV7-3 and TRBJ2-3; TRBD2 is a possible D gene (5 bases). Trimming stripped 3 bases from V and 2 bases from J, with 9 bases between. The CDR3 consists of 14 residues. Germline V lookup: CDR1 SGHTA, CDR2 FQGTGA. CDR3 protein: CASSFSGYTDTQYF. The CDR3 region has the DNA TGTGCCAGCAGCTTCAGCGGATACACAGATACGCAGTATTTT.

The chain recombines TRBV6-5 with TRBJ1-1; D remains unclear. V was clipped by 3 bases and J by 4 bases, with 12 bases between them. The CDR3 runs to 14 residues. In germline, CDR1 is MNHEY, CDR2 SVGAGI. CDR3 DNA: TGTGCCAGCAGTTATAGCCCTGGAGGCACTGAAGCTTTCTTT. This sequence encodes CASSYSPGGTEAFF.

Only a few counts were recorded for this clone. The identical CDR3 is also encoded by other nucleotide sequences in the sample. The gene calls are TRBV30 and TRBJ1-6; D might be TRBD1 (6 bases). The ends were cut back, 0 bases at V and 6 bases at J, with 6 bases in the middle. The length of the CDR3 is 13 residues. Germline values: CDR1 GTSNPN, CDR2 SVGIG (reference sequence). CDR3 bases: TGTGCCTGGAGTGTACAGGGTAATTCACCCCTCCACTTT. Amino acids: CAWSVQGNSPLHF.

With regard to this clone: Other DNA sequences in the sample encode the same CDR3. The CDR3 is CASSRAGGEGETQYF. The CDR3 nucleotides are TGTGCCAGCAGCCGCGCCGGGGGGGAGGGAGAGACCCAGTACTTC. The chain employs TRBV28 and TRBJ2-5; 8 bases line up with TRBD2. The CDR3 length is 15 residues. V dropped 6 bases and J dropped 4; count of bases not matched to a gene: 10. Germline lookup yields CDR1 MDHEN and CDR2 SYDVKM.

V gene TRBV19 combines with J gene TRBJ1-5; no clear D. The CDR3 totals 12 residues. Trimming stripped 2 bases from V and 3 bases from J, with 2 bases between. The germline V gene encodes CDR1 LNHDA and CDR2 SQIVND (reference sequence). The CDR3 is CASSIYNQPQHF. CDR3 in DNA: TGTGCCAGTAGTATATACAATCAGCCCCAGCATTTT. The entire variable domain, with the rest obtained from reference TRBV19 and TRBJ1-5, is as follows: DGGITQSPKYLFRKEGQNVTLSCEQNLNHDAMYWYRQDPGQGLRLIYYSQIVNDFQKGDIAEGYSVSREKKESFPLTVTSAQKNPTAFYLCASSIYNQPQHFGDGTRLSIL.

This clone was seen repeatedly, ten times or more. The V call is TRBV4-1, the J call TRBJ2-4; TRBD1 agrees at 7 bases. CDR3 length equals 18 residues. CDR1 is MGHRA and CDR2 is YSYEKL in the germline V gene. V lost 3 bases to trimming and J lost 0 bases; unmatched junction nucleotides: 11. CDR3 sequence (DNA): TGCGCCAGCAGCCAGGGAAGGGCAGGGGGTCTAGCCAAAAACATTCAGTACTTC. This codes for CASSQGRAGGLAKNIQYF.

This clone has just a few counts. The rearrangement joins TRBV18 to TRBJ2-7, with D maybe TRBD1 (7 bases). The CDR3 consists of 15 residues. Per germline, CDR1 KGHSH and CDR2 LQKENI. V gave up 2 bases and J gave up 6 bases, with 17 bases separating them. DNA of the CDR3: TGTGCCAGCTCACCATCAGGGGGGTCTACTATCGAGCAGTACTTC. Protein sequence: CASSPSGGSTIEQYF.

V is TRBV18 and J is TRBJ2-1; 7 bases line up with TRBD1. Germline CDR1 is KGHSH and CDR2 is LQKENI. The CDR3 spans 16 residues. V dropped 1 base and J dropped 2; count of bases not matched to a gene: 5. Here the CDR3 DNA reads TGTGCCAGCTCACCACAGTACAGGGGAGCCTACAATGAGCAGTTCTTC. Translated: CASSPQYRGAYNEQFF.

The rearrangement uses TRBV28 and TRBJ1-2, with a possible D match to TRBD1 (6 bases). This CDR3 spans 14 amino acids. V was shortened by 2 bases and J by 1 base, with 8 bases between the two germline ends. Germline V gene lookup returns CDR1 MDHEN and CDR2 SYDVKM. The DNA of the CDR3 is TGTGCCAGCAGTTTAGGACAGCTTAACTATGGCTACACCTTC. Its protein product is CASSLGQLNYGYTF.

The chain is built from TRBV6-1 and TRBJ2-5, with 9 bases lining up with TRBD1. The CDR3 loop spans 14 amino acids. CDR1 and CDR2 (germline): MNHNS, SASEGT. V lost 1 base, J lost 4 bases, and 1 base stayed unmatched. The CDR3 DNA is TGTGCCAGCAGTGAAGTGACAGGGGGAGAGACCCAGTACTTC. It specifies CASSEVTGGETQYF.

This chain uses TRBV10-1 with TRBJ2-5; 12 bases line up with TRBD1. The J call is uncertain, as TRBJ2-7 better fits the DNA end. The CDR3 totals 17 residues. Germline lookup yields CDR1 WNHNN and CDR2 SYGVQD (reference sequence). The CDR3 loop reads CASIPSSGTGGFHEQYF. In DNA form, the CDR3 reads TGCGCCAGCATCCCCTCATCCGGGACAGGGGGCTTCCACGAGCAGTACTTC.

This clone was seen once. CDR3 protein: CASSPSWGGSTNEKLFF. CDR3 nucleotide sequence: TGTGCCAGTAGTCCTTCCTGGGGGGGATCAACTAATGAAAAACTGTTTTTT. The chain combines TRBV19 with TRBJ1-4, with a tentative D call TRBD1 (5 bases). V was cut by 5 bases and J by 0 bases, with 16 bases left in between. CDR3 size: 17 residues. Germline V CDR1 and CDR2: LNHDA, SQIVND (reference sequence).

A single count supports this clone. The V and J genes are TRBV7-9 and TRBJ2-7; TRBD1 aligns across 8 bases. The length of the CDR3 is 13 residues. The V and J ends lost 5 bases and 4 bases, in that order; junction bases with no gene match: 4. Germline CDR1 and CDR2: SEHNR and FQNEAQ (reference sequence). The CDR3 loop reads CASSPGTGYEQYF. The CDR3 DNA reads as TGTGCCAGCAGCCCGGGGACAGGTTACGAGCAGTACTTC.

The rearrangement uses TRBV7-2 and TRBJ2-4, with a possible D match to TRBD2 (5 bases). The CDR3 runs 18 residues. The V end lost 2 bases, the J end lost 3 bases, and 20 bases lay between the germline ends. Per the germline V gene, CDR1 is SGHTA and CDR2 is FQGNSA. CDR3 sequence reads: CASSLYGVAADDKNIQYF. The CDR3 region has the DNA TGTGCCAGCAGCTTATATGGAGTTGCAGCGGACGACAAAAACATTCAGTACTTC. Full variable domain (rest looked up from reference TRBV7-2 and TRBJ2-4): GAGVSQSPSNKVTEKGKDVELRCDPISGHTALYWYRQSLGQGLEFLIYFQGNSAPDKSGLPSDRFSAERTGGSVSTLTIQRTQQEDSAVYLCASSLYGVAADDKNIQYFGAGTRLSVL.

The chain links TRBV7-2 to TRBJ2-1, with 11 bases matching TRBD2. Trimming took 2 bases from V and 7 from J; bases not matched to a gene: 7. There are 16 residues in the CDR3. Germline values: CDR1 SGHTA, CDR2 FQGNSA. The CDR3: CASSLTIAGGRNEQFF. The CDR3 bases are TGTGCCAGCAGCTTAACGATAGCGGGGGGGCGTAATGAGCAGTTCTTC.

The chain links TRBV18 to TRBJ2-3; TRBD2 might be the D (5 bases). The V end was cut by 3 bases, the J end by 2 bases, with 9 bases between. The CDR3 sequence is 14 residues long. The V gene's germline CDR1 is KGHSH and CDR2 LQKENI. The CDR3: CASSPPSYTDTQYF. The CDR3 nucleotides read TGTGCCAGCTCACCCCCTAGCTACACAGATACGCAGTATTTT.

The chain couples TRBV6-1 to TRBJ2-7; 7 nucleotides match TRBD1. CDR1 is MNHNS and CDR2 is SASEGT in the germline V gene. This CDR3 comprises 15 residues. V was pared by 7 bases and J by 1 base, with 10 bases of the junction left unmatched. The CDR3 coding sequence is TGTGCCAGCATGTTTACCTGGGGACAGTCCTACGAGCAGTACTTC. Protein product: CASMFTWGQSYEQYF.

The chain links TRBV19 to TRBJ1-4, with TRBD1 matching 7 bases. The trim removed 7 bases at V and 0 bases at J, leaving 17 bases unmatched. Germline assignment: CDR1 LNHDA and CDR2 SQIVND (reference sequence). This CDR3 contains 19 residues. The CDR3 sequence is CASTDVLGQSHTTNEKLFF. The DNA for the CDR3 is TGTGCCAGTACGGATGTTCTGGGACAGAGCCATACAACTAATGAAAAACTGTTTTTT.